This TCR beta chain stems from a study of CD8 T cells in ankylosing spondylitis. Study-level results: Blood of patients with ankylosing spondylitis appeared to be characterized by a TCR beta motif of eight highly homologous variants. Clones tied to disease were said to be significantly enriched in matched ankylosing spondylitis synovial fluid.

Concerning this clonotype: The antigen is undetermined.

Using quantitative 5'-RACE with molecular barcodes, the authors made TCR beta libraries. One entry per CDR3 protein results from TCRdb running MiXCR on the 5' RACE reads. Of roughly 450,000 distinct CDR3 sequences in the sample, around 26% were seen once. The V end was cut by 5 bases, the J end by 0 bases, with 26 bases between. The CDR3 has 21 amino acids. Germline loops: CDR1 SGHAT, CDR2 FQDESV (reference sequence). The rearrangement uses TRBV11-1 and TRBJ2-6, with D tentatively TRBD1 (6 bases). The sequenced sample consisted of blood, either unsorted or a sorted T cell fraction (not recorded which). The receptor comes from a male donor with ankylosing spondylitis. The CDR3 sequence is CASSPSVLQGKVLSGANVLTF. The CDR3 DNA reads TGTGCCAGCAGCCCAAGCGTACTTCAGGGGAAGGTTCTCTCTGGGGCCAACGTCCTGACTTTC.